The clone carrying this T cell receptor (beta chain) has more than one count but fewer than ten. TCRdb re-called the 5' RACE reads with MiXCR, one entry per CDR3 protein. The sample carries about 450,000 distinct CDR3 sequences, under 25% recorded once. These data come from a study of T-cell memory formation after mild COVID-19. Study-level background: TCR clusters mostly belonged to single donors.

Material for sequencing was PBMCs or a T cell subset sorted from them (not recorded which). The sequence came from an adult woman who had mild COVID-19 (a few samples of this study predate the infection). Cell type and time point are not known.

CDR3 sequence reads: CASSGDSAQETQYF. CDR3 bases: TGTGCCAGCTCGGGGGACAGCGCACAAGAGACCCAGTACTTC. The chain employs TRBV7-9 and TRBJ2-5, with D tentatively TRBD1 (7 bases). Germline CDR1 reads SEHNR; CDR2 reads FQNEAQ (reference sequence). The length of the CDR3 is 14 residues. V was cut by 8 bases and J by 2 bases, with 15 bases left in between.